The 11 T cell receptor beta chains listed next were all sequenced from one sample in a study of T-cell memory formation after mild COVID-19. TCRdb re-called the 5' RACE reads through MiXCR, storing one row per CDR3 protein. The sample includes approximately 580,000 distinct CDR3 sequences, roughly 22% of them seen just once. Sequenced input: PBMCs or a T cell subset sorted from them (not recorded which). All receptors derive from an adult woman who had mild COVID-19 (a few samples of this study predate the infection). Cell type and time point are not known.

Only a few counts were recorded for this clonotype. CDR3 bases: TGCAGCGTTGCTCCCCCGCAGGGTGAAGCTTTCTTT. It specifies CSVAPPQGEAFF. The chain combines TRBV29-1 with TRBJ1-1, with D maybe TRBD1 (5 bases). Germline assignment: CDR1 SQVTM and CDR2 ANQGSEA. The V and J ends lost 4 bases and 7 bases respectively, with 13 bases between them. There are 12 residues in the CDR3.

The CDR3, as DNA: TGTGCCAGCAGCTCTCGGGGGGCCTACAATGAGCAGTTCTTC. Its translation is CASSSRGAYNEQFF. This chain connects TRBV5-6 to TRBJ2-1; 7 nucleotides align to TRBD2. The CDR3 loop spans 14 amino acids. J was trimmed by 2 bases and V by 3 bases; bases with no gene match: 2. CDR1 is SGHDT and CDR2 is YYEEEE in the germline V gene.

This clonotype was picked up a small number of times. The chain has TRBV23-1 and TRBJ2-7; D perhaps matches TRBD1 (5 bases). TRBV23-1 is an open reading frame, and its role is uncertain. V lost 7 bases to trimming and J lost 0 bases, with 10 bases between them. The CDR3 runs to 13 residues. The CDR3 loop is CASKDTFSYEQYF. CDR3 coding DNA: TGCGCCAGCAAGGACACCTTCTCCTACGAGCAGTACTTC.

The chain is built from TRBV24-1 and TRBJ2-1; D may be TRBD2 (6 bases). Germline values: CDR1 KGHDR, CDR2 SFDVKD. The CDR3 totals 15 residues. Trimming shortened V by 5 bases and J by 5 bases, and 15 bases separated the two germline ends. The CDR3 DNA sequence: TGTGCCACCAGTGGGACTACTAGCTTTCACAATGAGCAGTTCTTC. It encodes CATSGTTSFHNEQFF.

J is TRBJ2-7 and V is TRBV29-1, with D tentatively TRBD2 (7 bases). Trimming removed 5 bases from V and 0 bases from J, with 11 bases in between. Germline assignment: CDR1 SQVTM and CDR2 ANQGSEA. This CDR3 has 13 residues. CDR3 bases: TGCAGCGTTCGAGGGGGGGTCTCCTACGAGCAGTACTTC. Its protein is CSVRGGVSYEQYF.

In its sample, this clonotype was seen a few times. The V call is TRBV12-3 or TRBV12-4, the J call TRBJ2-2, with D possibly matching TRBD1 (5 bases). The CDR3 loop spans 15 amino acids. V dropped 7 bases and J dropped 6 bases, with 18 bases sitting between them. CDR3 residues: CASTPAGKGSGELFF. The CDR3 nucleotides are TGTGCCAGCACTCCCGCAGGGAAGGGCTCCGGGGAGCTGTTTTTT.

The V call is TRBV7-9, the J call TRBJ2-5, with D unclear. The CDR3 extends over 18 amino acids. V was trimmed by 0 bases and J by 2 bases, leaving 19 bases between them. Germline CDR1 is SEHNR and CDR2 is FQNEAQ (reference sequence). CDR3 residues: CASSLAVQPKRPQETQYF. CDR3 DNA sequence: TGTGCCAGCAGCTTAGCGGTTCAGCCGAAACGACCACAAGAGACCCAGTACTTC. The full variable domain, with the rest looked up from reference TRBV7-9 and TRBJ2-5, is DTGVSQNPRHKITKRGQNVTFRCDPISEHNRLYWYRQTLGQGPEFLTYFQNEAQLEKSRLLSDRFSAERPKGSFSTLEIQRTEQGDSAMYLCASSLAVQPKRPQETQYFGPGTRLLVL.

The gene calls are TRBV5-4 and TRBJ2-1; 8 positions agree with TRBD2. CDR3 size: 14 residues. Germline V gene sequence: CDR1 SGHNT, CDR2 YYREEE (reference sequence). J was trimmed by 8 bases and V by 4 bases; bases with no gene match: 8. The DNA of the CDR3 is TGTGCCAGCAGCCGGGGGGGCCGCTCCGATGAGCAGTTCTTC. Its translation: CASSRGGRSDEQFF.

This clonotype was seen a few times. The chain couples TRBV11-2 to TRBJ2-1; no firm D call. The V and J ends lost 5 bases and 3 bases respectively, with 8 bases between them. The CDR3 is 13 residues long. Germline CDR1 is SGHAT and CDR2 is FQNNGV. The CDR3 bases are TGTGCCAGCAGCCCCCCCATCTACAATGAGCAGTTCTTC. Its translation: CASSPPIYNEQFF.

The J gene is TRBJ2-3, the V gene TRBV5-1, with TRBD1 matching 7 bases. The CDR3 is 16 amino acids. The junction had 5 bases not matched to a gene; V was cut back by 0 bases and J by 1 base. CDR1 is SGHRS and CDR2 is YFSETQ in the germline V gene. The CDR3 is CASSLAWGTGTDTQYF. CDR3 nucleotides: TGCGCCAGCAGCTTGGCCTGGGGGACAGGCACAGATACGCAGTATTTT.

This clonotype appeared a few times. The rearrangement joins TRBV2 to TRBJ2-1, with a tentative D call TRBD2 (6 bases). CDR3 length equals 15 residues. Germline V gene data show CDR1 as SNHLY and CDR2 as FYNNEI. V was clipped by 7 bases and J by 1 base, with 14 bases between them. CDR3 amino acids: CASTAGGVSYNEQFF. The CDR3, as DNA: TGTGCCAGCACCGCCGGAGGGGTATCCTACAATGAGCAGTTCTTC.